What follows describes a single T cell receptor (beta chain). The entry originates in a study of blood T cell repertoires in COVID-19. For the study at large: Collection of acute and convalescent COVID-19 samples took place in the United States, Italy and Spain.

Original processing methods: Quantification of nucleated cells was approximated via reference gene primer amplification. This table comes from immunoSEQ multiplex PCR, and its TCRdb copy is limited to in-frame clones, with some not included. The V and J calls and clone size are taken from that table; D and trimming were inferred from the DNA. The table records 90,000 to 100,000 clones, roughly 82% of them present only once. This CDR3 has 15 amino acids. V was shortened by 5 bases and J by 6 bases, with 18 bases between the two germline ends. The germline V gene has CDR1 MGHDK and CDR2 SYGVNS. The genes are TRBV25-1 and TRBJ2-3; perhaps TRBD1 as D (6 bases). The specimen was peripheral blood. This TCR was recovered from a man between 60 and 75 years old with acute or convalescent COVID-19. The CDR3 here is CASSRDKIGSDTQYF. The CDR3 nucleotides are TGTGCCAGCAGTAGGGACAAGATTGGTTCGGATACGCAGTATTTT. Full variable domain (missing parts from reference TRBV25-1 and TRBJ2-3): EADIYQTPRYLVIGTGKKITLECSQTMGHDKMYWYQQDPGMELHLIHYSYGVNSTEKGDLSSESTVSRIRTEHFPLTLESARPSHTSQYLCASSRDKIGSDTQYFGPGTRLTVL.